Presented here are 25 T cell receptor beta chains from one specimen sequenced in a study of blood T cell repertoires in COVID-19. This table comes from immunoSEQ multiplex PCR, and its TCRdb copy is limited to in-frame clones, with some not included. Counted here are approximately 280,000 clones, 70% to 90% occurring once; the ten biggest clones make up 2.1%. The sample consisted of peripheral blood. The receptors here all came from a woman aged 30 to 39 who had recovered from COVID-19.

The chain links TRBV6-6 to TRBJ2-3; weak D call: TRBD1 (7 bases). CDR1 and CDR2 (germline): MNHNY, SVGAGI (reference sequence). Trimming took 2 bases from V and 4 from J, leaving 13 bases between them. The CDR3 contains 15 residues. CDR3 sequence (DNA): TGTGCCAGCAGTTACCCAGGGGGGATGTCAGATACGCAGTATTTT. This sequence encodes CASSYPGGMSDTQYF.

The chain has TRBV4-1 and TRBJ2-7, with 7 bases lining up with TRBD2. The length of the CDR3 is 15 residues. Losses at the gene ends were 4 bases for V and 3 bases for J; bases not matched to a gene: 9. The V gene's germline CDR1 is MGHRA and CDR2 YSYEKL. CDR3 nucleotide sequence: TGCGCCAGCAGCCCCGGATTGGTAGCGGGCTACGAGCAGTACTTC. Translation: CASSPGLVAGYEQYF.

The rearrangement links TRBV9 to TRBJ2-1; 15 nucleotides align to TRBD2. Germline lookup yields CDR1 SGDLS and CDR2 YYNGEE. The CDR3 sequence is 19 residues long. After removal of 7 bases from V and 0 bases from J, the junction contained 11 bases not matched to a gene. For the CDR3, the DNA is TGTGCCAGCGGGAAAGGACTAGCGGGAGGGATTTCCTCCTACAATGAGCAGTTCTTC. It is translated as CASGKGLAGGISSYNEQFF.

Details on this clone: The sample holds other DNA sequences that translate to the same CDR3. The genes are TRBV5-1 and TRBJ1-1; the match to TRBD1 covers 9 bases. This CDR3 is built from 14 residues. The germline V gene encodes CDR1 SGHRS and CDR2 YFSETQ. Trimming at V came to 4 bases and at J to 2 bases, leaving 3 bases not matched to a gene. CDR3 sequence reads: CASSPGQGNTEAFF. CDR3 bases: TGCGCCAGCAGCCCGGGACAGGGTAACACTGAAGCTTTCTTT.

This clone was detected only a few times. The CDR3: CASSLSGGQGYSNQPQHF. CDR3 coding DNA: TGTGCCAGCAGTTTATCTGGGGGACAGGGTTATAGCAATCAGCCCCAGCATTTT. V usage is TRBV27 and J usage is TRBJ1-5; 9 bases agree with TRBD1. The CDR3 sequence is 18 residues long. The ends lost 0 bases at V and 0 bases at J; junction bases unmatched: 6. Looked up from germline, CDR1 is MNHEY and CDR2 is SMNVEV (reference sequence).

The genes are TRBV7-8 and TRBJ1-1; D gene uncertain. Germline V gene sequence: CDR1 SGHVS, CDR2 FQNEAQ. The germline V and J ends were trimmed by 0 bases and 1 base, with 9 bases remaining between them. The CDR3 contains 15 residues. CDR3 amino acids: CASSLAAPQNTEAFF. The CDR3 DNA reads as TGTGCCAGCAGCTTAGCGGCACCGCAGAACACTGAAGCTTTCTTT.

The chain joins TRBV7-9 to TRBJ1-1; a weak D match, TRBD1 (5 bases). Germline V CDR1 and CDR2: SEHNR, FQNEAQ (reference sequence). The CDR3 is made up of 15 amino acids. V was trimmed by 4 bases and J by 0 bases, leaving 12 bases between them. The CDR3 loop reads CASSSGGGLNTEAFF. The CDR3 coding sequence is TGTGCCAGCAGCTCCGGCGGGGGTTTGAACACTGAAGCTTTCTTT.

J is TRBJ2-2 and V is TRBV29-1; 10 nucleotides line up with TRBD2. Losses at the gene ends were 7 bases for V and 4 bases for J; bases not matched to a gene: 6. The CDR3 spans 14 residues. Germline V lookup: CDR1 SQVTM, CDR2 ANQGSEA. CDR3 loop: CSAWSGRATGELFF. The DNA of the CDR3 is TGCAGCGCTTGGAGCGGGAGGGCCACCGGGGAGCTGTTTTTT.

This chain connects TRBV5-1 to TRBJ2-7; a possible D gene is TRBD1 (6 bases). The germline CDR1 and CDR2 sequences are SGHRS and YFSETQ. Trimming removed 4 bases at V and 3 bases at J, with 11 bases between. The CDR3 is made up of 13 amino acids. The CDR3 bases are TGCGCCAGCAGCATAGGACAGAGCTACGAGCAGTACTTC. Translating it yields CASSIGQSYEQYF. The whole variable domain, filled in from reference TRBV5-1 and TRBJ2-7, reads KAGVTQTPRYLIKTRGQQVTLSCSPISGHRSVSWYQQTPGQGLQFLFEYFSETQRNKGNFPGRFSGRQFSNSRSEMNVSTLELGDSALYLCASSIGQSYEQYFGPGTRLTVT.

This sequence joins TRBV11-2 and TRBJ2-1; no clear D. Trimming took off 1 base at V and 8 bases at J, with 6 bases between the two ends. CDR1 is SGHAT and CDR2 is FQNNGV in the germline V gene. The CDR3 contains 12 residues. CDR3 bases: TGTGCCAGCAGCTTAGTCCGGTATGAGCAGTTCTTC. Translation: CASSLVRYEQFF.

The chain has TRBV2 and TRBJ2-3; 10 bases line up with TRBD1. In germline, CDR1 is SNHLY, CDR2 FYNNEI. Trimming cost V 6 bases and J 2 bases; bases outside gene matches: 5. The CDR3 has 15 residues. The CDR3 here is CASRGDRGNTDTQYF. The CDR3 DNA reads as TGTGCCAGCAGGGGGGACAGGGGTAACACAGATACGCAGTATTTT.

The V and J genes are TRBV14 and TRBJ2-1; 10 bases agree with TRBD2. The CDR3 loop spans 16 amino acids. Trimming removed 5 bases from V and 1 base from J; junction bases left unmatched: 5. The germline V gene has CDR1 SGHDN and CDR2 FVKESK. The CDR3 is CASSLRTSGSYNEQFF. CDR3 bases: TGTGCCAGCAGCTTACGGACTAGCGGATCCTACAATGAGCAGTTCTTC.

V and J are TRBV5-4 and TRBJ2-2, with no clear D. CDR1 and CDR2 (germline): SGHNT, YYREEE (reference sequence). The CDR3 has 15 residues. Trimming removed 1 base at V and 1 base at J, with 8 bases between. As DNA, the CDR3 is TGTGCCAGCAGCTTGATACCGGGGAACACCGGGGAGCTGTTTTTT. This gives the protein CASSLIPGNTGELFF. The full variable domain, completed using reference TRBV5-4 and TRBJ2-2, is ETGVTQSPTHLIKTRGQQVTLRCSSQSGHNTVSWYQQALGQGPQFIFQYYREEENGRGNFPPRFSGLQFPNYSSELNVNALELDDSALYLCASSLIPGNTGELFFGEGSRLTVL.

The rearrangement joins TRBV18 to TRBJ1-1; D is unclear. The ends were cut back, 0 bases at V and 1 base at J, with 12 bases in the middle. The length of the CDR3 is 16 residues. CDR1 KGHSH and CDR2 LQKENI come from the germline V gene. The DNA for the CDR3 is TGTGCCAGCTCACCACCGCTAAAGTGGGCGAACACTGAAGCTTTCTTT. This encodes CASSPPLKWANTEAFF.

This chain connects TRBV27 to TRBJ2-7; 7 bases match TRBD1. V lost 8 bases, J lost 5 bases, and 15 bases stayed unmatched. The CDR3 has 15 amino acids. The germline gives CDR1 MNHEY, CDR2 SMNVEV (reference sequence). The CDR3 coding sequence is TGTGCCAGCCGAACAATGTTAGGGGGCGTGAACGAGCAGTACTTC. Protein product: CASRTMLGGVNEQYF.

The genes are TRBV29-1 and TRBJ1-1, with D hard to call. This CDR3 is 12 amino acids long. Germline CDR1 SQVTM, CDR2 ANQGSEA. V lost 4 bases to trimming and J lost 2 bases, with 8 bases between them. CDR3 coding DNA: TGCAGCGTTGGGAGCGTAAACACTGAAGCTTTCTTT. Amino acid sequence: CSVGSVNTEAFF.

The rearrangement uses TRBV19 and TRBJ1-5; D might be TRBD1 (5 bases). CDR1 is LNHDA, CDR2 SQIVND, per germline (reference sequence). V was shortened by 7 bases and J by 3 bases, with 16 bases between the two germline ends. This CDR3 contains 15 residues. CDR3 sequence (DNA): TGTGCCAGTAATGTCAGGGTCGGCGACAATCAGCCCCAGCATTTT. It specifies CASNVRVGDNQPQHF.

This clone has a single count. The genes are TRBV4-2 and TRBJ1-2; TRBD1 aligns across 8 bases. The CDR3 has 17 residues. V shed 0 bases, J shed 0 bases, and the junction held 6 bases outside the gene matches. Germline V CDR1 and CDR2: LGHNA, YNFKEQ. The CDR3 sequence is CASSQEVTGAANYGYTF. The CDR3 DNA reads as TGTGCCAGCAGCCAAGAGGTGACAGGGGCAGCTAACTATGGCTACACCTTC.

The chain is built from TRBV19 and TRBJ1-2, with 9 bases aligning to TRBD1. This CDR3 is built from 13 residues. CDR1 is LNHDA and CDR2 is SQIVND in the germline V gene (reference sequence). With V trimmed by 5 bases and J by 8 bases, 6 bases remained unmatched. CDR3 bases: TGTGCCAGTAGTCACCGGACAGGGGTCGGCTACACCTTC. This translates into CASSHRTGVGYTF. The whole variable domain, remainder taken from reference TRBV19 and TRBJ1-2, is DGGITQSPKYLFRKEGQNVTLSCEQNLNHDAMYWYRQDPGQGLRLIYYSQIVNDFQKGDIAEGYSVSREKKESFPLTVTSAQKNPTAFYLCASSHRTGVGYTFGSGTRLTVV.

CDR3 region: CASSHDSAPTGELFF. In DNA form, the CDR3 reads TGTGCCAGCAGCCACGACAGCGCACCCACCGGGGAGCTGTTTTTT. This chain uses TRBV5-5 with TRBJ2-2; tentative D call: TRBD1 (5 bases). Germline values: CDR1 SGHKS, CDR2 YYEKEE (reference sequence). V lost 4 bases to trimming and J lost 4 bases, with 14 bases between them. This CDR3 is 15 amino acids long.

This chain connects TRBV9 to TRBJ2-1; unclear D gene. The germline V gene encodes CDR1 SGDLS and CDR2 YYNGEE. The V gene lost 0 bases and the J gene lost 0 bases, with 10 bases spanning the gap. The CDR3 is made up of 16 amino acids. This chain's CDR3 is CASSVVGKSSYNEQFF. The CDR3 DNA sequence: TGTGCCAGCAGCGTAGTTGGCAAAAGCTCCTACAATGAGCAGTTCTTC.

This clone was found once. The rearrangement uses TRBV11-2 and TRBJ1-1; 8 bases are a match to TRBD1. CDR1 SGHAT and CDR2 FQNNGV come from the germline V gene. The CDR3 extends over 14 amino acids. V gave up 5 bases and J gave up 4 bases; unmatched junction bases: 6. This chain's CDR3 is CASSVGQGVTEAFF. The CDR3 region has the DNA TGTGCCAGCAGCGTTGGACAGGGCGTCACTGAAGCTTTCTTT.

V is TRBV4-2 and J is TRBJ2-3; D might be TRBD1 (6 bases). Trimming removed 0 bases at V and 2 bases at J, with 9 bases between. The germline V gene has CDR1 LGHNA and CDR2 YNFKEQ. The CDR3 sequence is 15 residues long. CDR3 amino acids: CASSQEQGDTDTQYF. CDR3 sequence (DNA): TGTGCCAGCAGCCAAGAACAGGGCGACACAGATACGCAGTATTTT.

V gene TRBV14 combines with J gene TRBJ2-7; tentative D call: TRBD2 (5 bases). The germline V gene has CDR1 SGHDN and CDR2 FVKESK. Trimming stripped 2 bases from V and 1 base from J, with 12 bases between. The CDR3 is 15 amino acids. The CDR3 DNA is TGTGCCAGCAGCCAACTGGACCGGGATTCCTACGAGCAGTACTTC. As protein: CASSQLDRDSYEQYF.

This clone was seen once. The V call is TRBV7-9, the J call TRBJ2-1; 9 bases match TRBD2. J gave up 9 bases and V 0 bases, and 15 bases lay outside the gene matches. Germline V CDR1 and CDR2: SEHNR, FQNEAQ (reference sequence). The CDR3 is 18 residues long. The CDR3: CASSLAGTHAGGPGEQFF. CDR3 coding DNA: TGTGCCAGCAGCTTAGCGGGAACCCACGCGGGAGGGCCTGGTGAGCAGTTCTTC.